The 29 T cell receptor beta chains below all came from one sample that was sequenced in a study of T cell changes during pregnancy in multiple sclerosis. Produced via immunoSEQ multiplex PCR; TCRdb's table is partial and in-frame only. The sample has tens of thousands of clones; roughly nine tenths are singletons. Sequencing was performed on CD4+ T cells from peripheral blood mononuclear cells, taken before pregnancy. These receptor sequences come from a female donor with multiple sclerosis, enrolled in a pregnancy study.

This rearrangement joins TRBV19 to TRBJ2-7; D is unresolved. The CDR3 consists of 14 residues. Trimming pared 1 base from V and 0 bases from J, leaving 7 bases between. The germline CDR1 and CDR2 sequences are LNHDA and SQIVND (reference sequence). The CDR3 region is CASSIGRISYEQYF. The CDR3, as DNA: TGTGCCAGTAGTATAGGGCGGATCTCCTACGAGCAGTACTTC.

The chain carries TRBV5-6 and TRBJ1-2; no firm D call. V was cut by 0 bases and J by 1 base, with 7 bases left in between. CDR3 length: 14 residues. Germline CDR1 and CDR2: SGHDT and YYEEEE. CDR3 sequence: CASSLGQLNYGYTF. The CDR3 bases are TGTGCCAGCAGCTTGGGACAACTTAACTATGGCTACACCTTC.

The chain has TRBV7-3 and TRBJ1-2; no firm D call. Germline V gene sequence: CDR1 SGHTA, CDR2 FQGTGA. CDR3 length: 14 amino acids. Trimming stripped 2 bases from V and 7 bases from J, with 14 bases between. The CDR3, as DNA: TGTGCCAGCAGCTTAGAGGGATACTTTCCTGGCTACACCTTC. It codes for CASSLEGYFPGYTF.

The chain combines TRBV5-4 with TRBJ2-3, with D tentatively TRBD1 (5 bases). The CDR3 is made up of 15 amino acids. Between the trimmed V and J ends, which lost 1 base and 0 bases, there was a span of 9 bases. Looked up from germline, CDR1 is SGHNT and CDR2 is YYREEE (reference sequence). DNA for the CDR3: TGTGCCAGCAGCTTGCAGGGTAGTAGCACAGATACGCAGTATTTT. Its translation is CASSLQGSSTDTQYF. Using reference TRBV5-4 and TRBJ2-3 for the parts outside the CDR3, the full variable domain is ETGVTQSPTHLIKTRGQQVTLRCSSQSGHNTVSWYQQALGQGPQFIFQYYREEENGRGNFPPRFSGLQFPNYSSELNVNALELDDSALYLCASSLQGSSTDTQYFGPGTRLTVL.

The CDR3 is CASSLAPNYGYTF. CDR3 bases: TGTGCCAGCAGCTTAGCCCCAAACTATGGCTACACCTTC. The chain joins TRBV7-8 to TRBJ1-2, with D hard to call. The germline V gene has CDR1 SGHVS and CDR2 FQNEAQ. V dropped 0 bases and J dropped 2 bases, with 4 bases sitting between them. The CDR3 loop spans 13 amino acids.

This clone was counted between two and nine times. The chain is built from TRBV25-1 and TRBJ1-5; D unclear. The CDR3 covers 15 residues. CDR1 is MGHDK, CDR2 SYGVNS, per germline. Deletions cut 1 base from V and 2 bases from J, with 9 bases between. CDR3 DNA sequence: TGTGCCAGCAGTGAATCGGGGATGGGCAATCAGCCCCAGCATTTT. Translating gives CASSESGMGNQPQHF.

CDR3 residues: CASSLGTGQGNSPLHF. CDR3 DNA: TGTGCCAGCAGCTTAGGAACGGGACAGGGTAATTCACCCCTCCACTTT. This sequence joins TRBV13 and TRBJ1-6, with 9 bases lining up with TRBD1. The V gene end was trimmed by 0 bases and the J gene end by 6 bases; junction bases not matched to a gene: 3. The CDR3 is 16 residues long. Germline lookup yields CDR1 PRHDT and CDR2 FYEKMQ (reference sequence). Using reference TRBV13 and TRBJ1-6 for the parts outside the CDR3, the full variable domain is AAGVIQSPRHLIKEKRETATLKCYPIPRHDTVYWYQQGPGQDPQFLISFYEKMQSDKGSIPDRFSAQQFSDYHSELNMSSLELGDSALYFCASSLGTGQGNSPLHFGNGTRLTVT.

This clone showed up just once. The chain employs TRBV9 and TRBJ1-2; D unresolved. The CDR3 consists of 12 residues. Germline CDR1 reads SGDLS; CDR2 reads YYNGEE. Trimming took 0 bases from V and 7 from J, leaving 7 bases between them. The CDR3 loop is CASSVAGRGYTF. The DNA of the CDR3 is TGTGCCAGCAGCGTAGCTGGGCGTGGCTACACCTTC. The full variable domain, rest sourced from reference TRBV9 and TRBJ1-2, is DSGVTQTPKHLITATGQRVTLRCSPRSGDLSVYWYQQSLDQGLQFLIQYYNGEERAKGNILERFSAQQFPDLHSELNLSSLELGDSALYFCASSVAGRGYTFGSGTRLTVV.

The V gene is TRBV7-6, the J gene TRBJ2-7; the D gene is possibly TRBD2 (7 bases). Per the germline V gene, CDR1 is SGHVS and CDR2 is FNYEAQ. V was shortened by 5 bases and J by 3 bases, with 17 bases between the two germline ends. CDR3 size: 15 residues. DNA for the CDR3: TGTGCCAGCAGCCGGGGCGGAGGGGGGGGCTACGAGCAGTACTTC. Protein sequence: CASSRGGGGGYEQYF.

This chain connects TRBV4-2 to TRBJ2-5; 7 positions agree with TRBD2. Germline assignment: CDR1 LGHNA and CDR2 YNFKEQ. This CDR3 has 16 amino acids. V shed 1 base and J 5 bases; nucleotides not matched to a gene: 10. The CDR3 sequence is CASSQGGEGFTETQYF. CDR3 bases: TGTGCCAGCAGCCAAGGAGGGGAGGGGTTTACGGAGACCCAGTACTTC.

This chain links TRBV6-5 with TRBJ2-1, with 7 bases aligning to TRBD1. V was pared by 6 bases and J by 10 bases, with 12 bases of the junction left unmatched. The germline gives CDR1 MNHEY, CDR2 SVGAGI. CDR3 length: 14 amino acids. In nucleotides, the CDR3 is TGTGCCAGCAGACAAGGGGGCAGTGGGTTAGAGCAGTTCTTC. Translating it yields CASRQGGSGLEQFF.

The chain employs TRBV19 and TRBJ1-6; D not resolved. This CDR3 has 15 amino acids. V was pared by 3 bases and J by 5 bases, with 11 bases between. In germline, CDR1 is LNHDA, CDR2 SQIVND (reference sequence). CDR3 bases: TGTGCCAGTAGTATTGTGGAGGTCAATAATTCACCCCTCCACTTT. It yields the protein CASSIVEVNNSPLHF.

The gene calls are TRBV5-6 and TRBJ2-7; 12 nucleotides align to TRBD2. CDR1 and CDR2 from the germline V gene are SGHDT and YYEEEE. CDR3 size: 14 residues. The V gene end was trimmed by 0 bases and the J gene end by 6 bases; junction bases not matched to a gene: 1. The CDR3 nucleotides are TGTGCCAGCAGCTTGGGACTAGCGGGGGCCGAGCAGTACTTC. As protein: CASSLGLAGAEQYF.

The chain employs TRBV27 and TRBJ2-3; a weak D match, TRBD2 (5 bases). In germline, CDR1 is MNHEY, CDR2 SMNVEV (reference sequence). V was pared by 2 bases and J by 2 bases, with 14 bases between. This CDR3 contains 16 residues. CDR3 DNA: TGTGCCAGCAGTTTACGGACGGCCGGACTCACAGATACGCAGTATTTT. Amino acid sequence: CASSLRTAGLTDTQYF.

This chain uses TRBV29-1 with TRBJ1-6; 7 bases agree with TRBD1. CDR1 is SQVTM, CDR2 ANQGSEA, per germline. J gave up 7 bases and V 4 bases, and 10 bases lay outside the gene matches. This CDR3 has 15 amino acids. The CDR3 loop reads CSVAVGAGGNSPLHF. Here the CDR3 DNA reads TGCAGCGTTGCGGTAGGGGCAGGGGGAAATTCACCCCTCCACTTT.

This chain links TRBV18 with TRBJ2-3, with D uncertain. In germline, CDR1 is KGHSH, CDR2 LQKENI. This CDR3 is built from 13 residues. The V and J ends lost 11 bases and 0 bases respectively, with 12 bases between them. This CDR3 reads CASKITSTDTQYF. CDR3 DNA: TGTGCCTCAAAAATAACTAGCACAGATACGCAGTATTTT.

V and J are TRBV6-5 and TRBJ1-1; D is perhaps TRBD1 (5 bases). The germline gives CDR1 MNHEY, CDR2 SVGAGI. This CDR3 has 14 residues. Trimming stripped 6 bases from V and 11 bases from J, with 22 bases between. The CDR3 bases are TGTGCCAGCAGGCTGTCCCGGGGGGGGTGGGTGGCTTTCTTT. This sequence encodes CASRLSRGGWVAFF.

The rearrangement uses TRBV7-9 and TRBJ1-2; D may be TRBD1 (5 bases). The CDR3 is 15 amino acids. The germline V gene has CDR1 SEHNR and CDR2 FQNEAQ (reference sequence). The V gene lost 7 bases and the J gene lost 0 bases, with 15 bases spanning the gap. This CDR3 reads CASTAFSGANYGYTF. The CDR3 bases are TGTGCCAGCACCGCCTTCTCGGGGGCTAACTATGGCTACACCTTC.

The CDR3 nucleotides are TGTGCCAGCAGTATGGACAGGAAGATCGGGGAGCTGTTTTTT. Encoded protein: CASSMDRKIGELFF. The gene calls are TRBV2 and TRBJ2-2; 7 bases agree with TRBD1. The CDR3 loop spans 14 amino acids. CDR1 is SNHLY, CDR2 FYNNEI, per germline. V lost 5 bases to trimming and J lost 7 bases; unmatched junction nucleotides: 7. The full variable domain, its missing parts supplied by reference TRBV2 and TRBJ2-2, is EPEVTQTPSHQVTQMGQEVILRCVPISNHLYFYWYRQILGQKVEFLVSFYNNEISEKSEIFDDQFSVERPDGSNFTLKIRSTKLEDSAMYFCASSMDRKIGELFFGEGSRLTVL.

The chain has TRBV11-3 and TRBJ2-1; D uncertain. The CDR3 has 15 amino acids. Germline assignment: CDR1 SGHNT and CDR2 YENEEA. V dropped 1 base and J dropped 0 bases, with 7 bases sitting between them. The CDR3 sequence is CASSLGLDSYNEQFF. CDR3 nucleotide sequence: TGTGCCAGCAGCTTAGGACTGGACTCCTACAATGAGCAGTTCTTC.

This chain joins TRBV27 and TRBJ1-1, with D tentatively TRBD1 (6 bases). V lost 10 bases to trimming and J lost 1 base, with 13 bases between them. The CDR3 length is 13 residues. CDR1 is MNHEY and CDR2 is SMNVEV in the germline V gene (reference sequence). CDR3 sequence (DNA): TGTGCCACCACACAGGGCGGGAACACTGAAGCTTTCTTT. Its translation: CATTQGGNTEAFF.

The V call is TRBV6-5, the J call TRBJ1-5, with TRBD1 as a possible D gene (5 bases). CDR3 length: 14 residues. V lost 5 bases, J lost 5 bases, and 13 bases lay in between. The germline V gene encodes CDR1 MNHEY and CDR2 SVGAGI. The CDR3 DNA is TGTGCCAGCAGTCTCGAGCCCAGGGATCAGCCCCAGCATTTT. Translation: CASSLEPRDQPQHF.

The V call is TRBV6-1, the J call TRBJ2-7; D may be TRBD1 (5 bases). V was shortened by 1 base and J by 3 bases, with 13 bases between the two germline ends. This CDR3 is 15 amino acids long. The germline V gene encodes CDR1 MNHNS and CDR2 SASEGT. CDR3 region: CASSEVRGPNYEQYF. CDR3 nucleotides: TGTGCCAGCAGTGAAGTAAGGGGTCCAAACTACGAGCAGTACTTC.

Only a few counts were recorded for this clone. The chain is built from TRBV30 and TRBJ1-1, with 8 bases lining up with TRBD1. This CDR3 region has 11 residues. Germline values: CDR1 GTSNPN, CDR2 SVGIG (reference sequence). J lost 6 bases, V lost 3 bases, and 0 bases had no gene match. As DNA, the CDR3 is TGTGCCTGGAGGGACAGGGCTGAAGCTTTCTTT. Translated: CAWRDRAEAFF. Supplemented by reference TRBV30 and TRBJ1-1, the full variable domain reads SQTIHQWPATLVQPVGSPLSLECTVEGTSNPNLYWYRQAAGRGLQLLFYSVGIGQISSEVPQNLSASRPQDRQFILSSKKLLLSDSGFYLCAWRDRAEAFFGQGTRLTVV.

The chain combines TRBV29-1 with TRBJ2-7; no firm D call. Germline V gene sequence: CDR1 SQVTM, CDR2 ANQGSEA. V lost 2 bases, J lost 4 bases, and 6 bases lay in between. The CDR3 length is 11 residues. The CDR3 DNA sequence: TGCAGCGTTGAAACGGAGTACGAGCAGTACTTC. It yields the protein CSVETEYEQYF.

CDR3: CASSFKELGYGYTF. The CDR3 DNA reads TGTGCCAGCAGCTTTAAGGAGTTGGGCTATGGCTACACCTTC. The rearrangement joins TRBV7-9 to TRBJ1-2, with D hard to call. Trimming took off 3 bases at V and 4 bases at J, with 12 bases between the two ends. Germline-derived CDR1 and CDR2 are SEHNR and FQNEAQ (reference sequence). This CDR3 has 14 amino acids.

V is TRBV7-2 and J is TRBJ2-7; the D is unclear. V was clipped by 3 bases and J by 2 bases, with 14 bases between them. Germline CDR1 and CDR2: SGHTA and FQGNSA. This CDR3 comprises 15 residues. Here the CDR3 reads CASSFDSTSTYEQYF. In DNA form, the CDR3 reads TGTGCCAGCAGCTTCGACTCTACAAGCACCTACGAGCAGTACTTC.

This clone has a single count. This rearrangement joins TRBV6-5 to TRBJ2-5, with D perhaps matching TRBD2 (5 bases). The CDR3 runs to 12 residues. With 5 bases removed from V and 9 bases from J, the gap between germline ends came to 13 bases. Germline CDR1 reads MNHEY; CDR2 reads SVGAGI. The CDR3 sequence: CASSRQFGAQYF. Here the CDR3 DNA reads TGTGCCAGCAGTCGGCAGTTCGGGGCCCAGTACTTC.

The chain links TRBV7-2 to TRBJ2-1; 7 bases agree with TRBD1. This CDR3 region has 15 residues. Germline V gene data show CDR1 as SGHTA and CDR2 as FQGNSA. Trimming removed 4 bases from V and 4 bases from J; junction bases left unmatched: 7. The CDR3 nucleotides read TGTGCCAGCAGCTCCGGACAGGCGGATTACAATGAGCAGTTCTTC. Its translation is CASSSGQADYNEQFF.